One sample yielded the 5 T cell receptor beta chains listed below, sequenced in a study of control samples from healthy donors and cancer patients. This table comes from immunoSEQ multiplex PCR, and its TCRdb copy is limited to in-frame clones, with some not included. The table shows 150,000 to 200,000 clones, with 96% occurring only once. The source material was blood. These receptors were taken from a woman aged 25 to 39 in good health.

V usage is TRBV5-1 and J usage is TRBJ1-4; D is uncertain. Germline CDR1 SGHRS, CDR2 YFSETQ. The CDR3 has 14 amino acids. V lost 4 bases, J lost 4 bases, and 11 bases lay in between. This CDR3 reads CASSPRTGNEKLFF. In nucleotides, the CDR3 is TGCGCCAGCAGCCCTCGGACGGGTAATGAAAAACTGTTTTTT.

The chain carries TRBV3-1 (or the pseudogene TRBV3-2) and TRBJ2-5; D is unresolved. CDR3 length: 14 residues. Germline CDR1 reads LGHDT; CDR2 reads YNNKEL (reference sequence). V lost 0 bases and J 5 bases, leaving 10 bases between the germline ends. The CDR3 nucleotides are TGTGCCAGCAGCCAAGAGATAGGTGCGGAGACCCAGTACTTC. Translating it yields CASSQEIGAETQYF.

J is TRBJ1-1 and V is TRBV5-6; D remains unclear. Germline V gives CDR1 SGHDT, CDR2 YYEEEE. Trimming took off 3 bases at V and 1 base at J, with 10 bases between the two ends. The CDR3 is made up of 14 amino acids. The CDR3 here is CASSSEEANTEAFF. CDR3 coding DNA: TGTGCCAGCAGCTCGGAAGAAGCGAACACTGAAGCTTTCTTT.

The CDR3 DNA follows: TGTGCCAGCTCACTGGAGGGGCAGAGCACTGAAGCTTTCTTT. Its protein is CASSLEGQSTEAFF. The chain employs TRBV18 and TRBJ1-1, with D maybe TRBD1 (5 bases). There are 14 residues in the CDR3. The germline V and J ends were trimmed by 4 bases and 4 bases, with 13 bases remaining between them. In germline, CDR1 is KGHSH, CDR2 LQKENI.

The genes are TRBV3-1 (or the pseudogene TRBV3-2) and TRBJ1-4, with D maybe TRBD1 (5 bases). This CDR3 region has 15 residues. Germline CDR1 reads LGHDT; CDR2 reads YNNKEL (reference sequence). The V gene lost 3 bases and the J gene lost 2 bases, with 10 bases spanning the gap. The chain's CDR3 is CASSQSGATNEKLFF. The CDR3 DNA follows: TGTGCCAGCAGCCAGTCTGGGGCGACTAATGAAAAACTGTTTTTT.